The next 10 T cell receptor beta chains were all read from a single sample in a study of cytotoxic CD8 clonotypes in ibrutinib-treated CLL. Using immunoSEQ multiplex PCR, the repertoire was profiled, and TCRdb retains in-frame clones only, with some absent. This sample carries around 150,000 clones, around 82% of them seen once, and the ten largest clones take around 7.6%. The sample consisted of PBMCs, taken after 36 months of ibrutinib treatment. The receptor source for this set is a human donor with chronic lymphocytic leukemia.

The rearrangement joins TRBV9 to TRBJ2-5; perhaps TRBD1 as D (5 bases). This CDR3 is built from 14 residues. Germline CDR1 SGDLS, CDR2 YYNGEE. V was clipped by 0 bases and J by 5 bases, with 11 bases between them. CDR3 in amino acids: CASSVAAGLETQYF. In nucleotides, the CDR3 is TGTGCCAGCAGCGTAGCAGCAGGGCTGGAGACCCAGTACTTC.

The chain employs TRBV7-9 and TRBJ2-1, with TRBD1 matching over 10 bases. The length of the CDR3 is 17 residues. With V trimmed by 0 bases and J by 8 bases, 10 bases remained unmatched. Germline V gene lookup returns CDR1 SEHNR and CDR2 FQNEAQ (reference sequence). CDR3 DNA: TGTGCCAGCAGCTTAGCTGACCGGGACAGGGGCATCGATGAGCAGTTCTTC. Its protein is CASSLADRDRGIDEQFF.

Only a few counts were recorded for this clone. The chain recombines TRBV19 with TRBJ2-7, with D perhaps matching TRBD1 (7 bases). Germline loops: CDR1 LNHDA, CDR2 SQIVND (reference sequence). The V gene lost 3 bases and the J gene lost 2 bases, with 11 bases spanning the gap. The CDR3 has 14 residues. The CDR3 region is CASSISRGAYEQYF. Written as DNA, the CDR3 is TGTGCCAGTAGTATTTCCAGGGGGGCCTACGAGCAGTACTTC.

The chain links TRBV7-9 to TRBJ2-1; D gene unclear. Germline V gene sequence: CDR1 SEHNR, CDR2 FQNEAQ (reference sequence). V was pared by 5 bases and J by 5 bases, with 7 bases between. CDR3 size: 12 residues. Here the CDR3 DNA reads TGTGCCAGCAGCCAAGTCCACAATGAGCAGTTCTTC. Translated: CASSQVHNEQFF.

This CDR3 is CASSPVKGASNEQFF. In DNA, the CDR3 is TGTGCCAGCAGTCCGGTCAAGGGGGCAAGCAATGAGCAGTTCTTC. The chain carries TRBV7-7 and TRBJ2-1, with 7 nucleotides matching TRBD1. The CDR3 loop spans 15 amino acids. In germline, CDR1 is SSHAT, CDR2 FNYEAQ (reference sequence). V shed 6 bases, J shed 6 bases, and the junction held 11 bases outside the gene matches.

This clone was seen a few times. The rearrangement uses TRBV25-1 and TRBJ2-1; weak D call: TRBD2 (6 bases). The germline V gene encodes CDR1 MGHDK and CDR2 SYGVNS. The V end lost 1 base, the J end lost 14 bases, and 18 bases lay between the germline ends. This CDR3 is 14 amino acids long. CDR3 bases: TGTGCCAGCAGTGAATTTGGGACGGGGGTTTCTGAGTTCTTC. It is translated as CASSEFGTGVSEFF.

The sample holds a few counts of this clone. V and J are TRBV6-1 and TRBJ1-2; D ambiguous. CDR3 size: 13 residues. Trimming removed 1 base from V and 5 bases from J, with 8 bases in between. CDR1 and CDR2 from the germline V gene are MNHNS and SASEGT. The CDR3 nucleotides read TGTGCCAGCAGTGAAGGGTGGAGGTATGGCTACACCTTC. Protein product: CASSEGWRYGYTF.

The gene calls are TRBV7-9 and TRBJ2-7; D is undetermined. Trimming stripped 5 bases from V and 3 bases from J, with 5 bases between. CDR1 is SEHNR and CDR2 is FQNEAQ in the germline V gene (reference sequence). This CDR3 spans 11 amino acids. CDR3 sequence: CASSQYYEQYF. DNA of the CDR3: TGTGCCAGCAGCCAGTACTACGAGCAGTACTTC.

This clone appeared a single time. As DNA, the CDR3 is TGTGCCAGCAGCTCCGGAGTGGAGCTTGGACAGGGCGGTCAGCCCCAGCATTTT. Residues: CASSSGVELGQGGQPQHF. The chain links TRBV7-9 to TRBJ1-5, with 8 bases aligning to TRBD1. V shed 4 bases, J shed 6 bases, and the junction held 17 bases outside the gene matches. There are 18 residues in the CDR3. The germline CDR1 and CDR2 sequences are SEHNR and FQNEAQ (reference sequence).

The chain is built from TRBV28 and TRBJ1-2; D is unresolved. Deletions cut 2 bases from V and 5 bases from J, with 6 bases between. Germline V gives CDR1 MDHEN, CDR2 SYDVKM. The CDR3 spans 12 residues. The DNA for the CDR3 is TGTGCCAGCAGTTTACTGACTTATGGCTACACCTTC. Translating gives CASSLLTYGYTF.